The rows below give T cell receptor beta chains drawn from one sample of a study of shared clonotypes between healthy human individuals. The data were produced by immunoSEQ multiplex PCR, yet TCRdb's version contains in-frame clones alone and is incomplete. Of nearly 2 million clones detected, over 85% appear once; the ten largest clones hold around 1.2%. The sample taken for sequencing was naive CD8+ T cells sorted from blood. Source of these receptors: a man aged 18 to 35 in good health. Both conserved end residues are part of each CDR3.

V gene	J gene	CDR3 protein
TRBV28	TRBJ1-6	CASSYGGDSPLHF
TRBV4-3	TRBJ2-3	CASSHTGWDTQYF
TRBV5-6	TRBJ2-5	CASSFLGEGAFVETQYF
TRBV7-8	TRBJ1-1	CASSPLLGTDEAFF
TRBV27	TRBJ2-7	CASSPGGWHEQYF
TRBV15	TRBJ1-5	CATGEVNQPQHF
TRBV9	TRBJ2-3	CASSVGTSGADTQYF
TRBV27	TRBJ2-2	CASKGLGTGELFF
TRBV5-1	TRBJ2-7	CASSLNIMYEQYF
TRBV6-6	TRBJ2-7	CASSPSTSGSYEQYF
TRBV28	TRBJ1-2	CASSLSGHYYGYTF
TRBV28	TRBJ2-5	CASSRGLAIETQYF
TRBV4-1	TRBJ1-2	CASSQTPPSGYTF
TRBV5-1	TRBJ2-3	CASSPGTVDWDTQYF
TRBV11-2	TRBJ2-7	CASSPWVQGAREQYF
TRBV7-2	TRBJ1-1	CASSFVGTEAFF
TRBV5-4	TRBJ2-1	CASSDRRAGGGNEQFF
TRBV13	TRBJ2-5	CASSGSGGVTQYF
TRBV11-2	TRBJ2-1	CASSSYLVTRNEQFF
TRBV6-6	TRBJ2-7	CASRVSSYEQYF
TRBV2	TRBJ2-3	CASSEALVGQGTTDTQYF
TRBV27	TRBJ2-1	CASSTVPPTGEQFF
TRBV6-1	TRBJ2-7	CASNDLAGGPYEQYF
TRBV6-5	TRBJ2-7	CATRRRDLSYEQYF
TRBV10-2	TRBJ2-7	CASGRGYEQYF
TRBV4-1	TRBJ1-4	CASSYHRDLELFF
TRBV19	TRBJ2-3	CASSITGGDTQYF
TRBV7-8	TRBJ2-7	CASSLGSSFDEQYF
TRBV7-6	TRBJ2-1	CASSLVPGNEQFF
TRBV6-5	TRBJ1-4	CASSYKTAGGPLFF
TRBV6-5	TRBJ2-3	CASRSRFWDTQYF
TRBV5-6	TRBJ2-2	CASSLGLSGDGELFF
TRBV5-1	TRBJ2-1	CASSFGTERFF
TRBV6-5	TRBJ1-6	CASSVQGTTDSPLHF
TRBV2	TRBJ2-1	CASSDSNEQFF
TRBV6-6	TRBJ2-1	CASSYSIAGGPEQFF